These T cell receptor beta chains were read from a single sample in a study of circulating CD8 cells and anti-PD-1 response in melanoma. TCRdb re-derived calls from the reads in MiXCR, one entry per CDR3 protein. Of approximately 1,000 distinct CDR3 sequences listed, around 8.5% are singletons. The source was CD8+ T cells from PBMCs, collected at baseline or after one month of anti-PD-1 therapy (not recorded which). The receptors here all came from a human donor with melanoma. Both conserved end residues are part of each CDR3.

v_call	cdr3_length	cdr3_aa
TRBV24-1	14	CATSDAGSTGELFF
TRBV4-3	15	CASSEDRGPLYEQYF
TRBV19	13	CASVGQGNTEAFF
TRBV5-4	13	CASSRQGLYEQYF
TRBV19	15	CASSIGGTGVAEAFF
TRBV19	16	CASSIGGVLAKNIQYF
TRBV20-1	12	CSARDLGASYTF
TRBV29-1	11	CSAGSGPKQFF
TRBV20-1	13	CSARGRADYEQYF
TRBV6-1	17	CASSEVYAAGGTDTQYF
TRBV11-1	13	CASSFGQSYEQYF
TRBV20-1	13	CSARDPGGRTQYF
TRBV12-3/TRBV12-4	12	CASSLRRETQYF
TRBV25-1	11	CASSIFNEQFF
TRBV27	15	CASSLSGEPHNEQFF
TRBV30	16	CAWSPPGLAGLNEQFF
TRBV29-1	12	CSADRNTGELSF
TRBV19	15	CASSHWDGGQETQYF
TRBV2	13	CASDASGSGEQYF
TRBV5-8	13	CASRWGEATEAFF
TRBV2	14	CASHRDSSRNEQFF
TRBV24-1	16	CATSDLIKEGNQPQHF
TRBV19	15	CASNLGQGMHSPLHF
TRBV30	14	CAWTAADRNYEQYF
TRBV27	17	CASSSHATLTNTGELFF
TRBV12-3/TRBV12-4	14	CASSFAGTVYEQYF